Sequencing of this TCR beta chain was carried out in a study of T cells in women clearing cervical HPV infection. Study as a whole: Blood came at first lesion visit for cases, post-clearance for controls.

Whole-study results and caveats: Cases carried less TRBV6-7 than controls: roughly 0.11% versus 0.16%.

V was cut by 7 bases and J by 1 base, with 10 bases left in between. The CDR3 runs 12 residues. Germline V CDR1 and CDR2: DFQATT, SNEGSKA (reference sequence). Genomic DNA, averaging around 1,200 ng per sample, yielded TCR beta CDR3 via immunoSEQ. The assay was immunoSEQ multiplex PCR, and TCRdb's table has in-frame clones only and misses some. Its table lists approximately 38,000 clones. A word on this clone: Its antigen is undetermined. Sequencing ends 3 residues short of the CDR3 end; the germline J gene provides the rest.

The clonotype comes from a woman aged 18 to 75 with a cervical HPV16 infection that either progressed to CIN3+ or cleared (not recorded which). This rearrangement joins TRBV20-1 to TRBJ2-5; D is ambiguous. The sample comprised blood buffy coat. The CDR3 bases that were read are TGCAGTGGTCTATTGATCCAAGAGACC. Its protein product is CSGLLIQET. The full CDR3 reads CSGLLIQETQYF.